The 10 T cell receptor beta chains in this list originate from one sample, sequenced in a study of breast tumors, draining lymph nodes, adjacent tissues. TCRdb processed the multiplex PCR reads anew with MiXCR; each CDR3 protein has one entry. The sample includes 30,000 to 35,000 distinct CDR3 sequences, about 60% of them seen just once. Source material: breast tumor tissue. These receptors were taken from a female donor with breast cancer. Some clones in this sample may be carry-over from other donors' samples.

J is TRBJ2-5 and V is TRBV19, with a possible D match to TRBD2 (5 bases). V lost 5 bases to trimming and J lost 3 bases, with 13 bases between them. The CDR3 spans 14 residues. Germline lookup yields CDR1 LNHDA and CDR2 SQIVND (reference sequence). CDR3 in DNA: TGTGCCAGTAGTCGTCTTTTGAGGGAAGAGACCCAGTACTTC. Translating gives CASSRLLREETQYF.

V gene TRBV7-2 combines with J gene TRBJ2-3, with TRBD1 identical over 8 bases. Trimming took 10 bases from V and 0 from J; bases not matched to a gene: 15. Looked up from germline, CDR1 is SGHTA and CDR2 is FQGNSA. This CDR3 is built from 17 residues. The CDR3, as DNA: TGTGCCAACAGTTTACTCGACAGGGGCTTTAGCACAGATACGCAGTATTTT. Translating gives CANSLLDRGFSTDTQYF.

This clonotype has a single count. The chain employs TRBV6-6 and TRBJ1-2, with TRBD1 matching 7 bases. This CDR3 contains 13 residues. In germline, CDR1 is MNHNY, CDR2 SVGAGI (reference sequence). V dropped 5 bases and J dropped 8; count of bases not matched to a gene: 8. The CDR3 sequence: CASSTTGEGGYTF. In DNA form, the CDR3 reads TGTGCCAGCAGTACCACAGGGGAGGGAGGCTACACCTTC.

By sample share, this clonotype is medium-sized (0.01 to 0.1%). This rearrangement joins TRBV7-8 to TRBJ1-6; 9 nucleotides align to TRBD1. V lost 3 bases to trimming and J lost 9 bases; unmatched junction nucleotides: 0. The CDR3 is 13 residues long. The germline V gene encodes CDR1 SGHVS and CDR2 FQNEAQ. CDR3 DNA: TGTGCCAGCAGCTTGGGACAGGGTTCACCCCTCCACTTT. Protein product: CASSLGQGSPLHF.

In its sample, this clonotype ranks as medium-sized. This chain links TRBV6-2 or TRBV6-3 with TRBJ1-6, with 7 bases lining up with TRBD1. With 8 bases clipped from V and 9 bases from J, the junction kept 10 bases outside the gene matches. Germline CDR1 reads MNHEY; CDR2 reads SVGEGT. The length of the CDR3 is 14 residues. The DNA of the CDR3 is TGTGCCAGCGGTAGACAGGGCTCGGCTTCACCCCTCCACTTT. It specifies CASGRQGSASPLHF.

The V call is TRBV20-1, the J call TRBJ1-4; no firm D call. V lost 1 base and J lost 5, with 5 bases in between. The CDR3 is 12 amino acids. The germline gives CDR1 DFQATT, CDR2 SNEGSKA (reference sequence). CDR3 DNA: TGCAGTGCTAGAGTCGGGAATGAAAAACTGTTTTTT. It yields the protein CSARVGNEKLFF.

Ten or more counts support this clonotype. A much larger clone sits a single nucleotide away, making a read error possible. J is TRBJ1-5 and V is TRBV5-6; possibly TRBD1 for D (5 bases). Trimming left V 0 bases short and J 4 bases short, with 11 bases between. CDR3 size: 15 residues. Per germline, CDR1 SGHDT and CDR2 YYEEEE. CDR3 loop: CASSLGRATNQPQHF. CDR3 in DNA: TGTGCCAGCAGCTTGGGCAGGGCCACAAATCAGCCCCAGCATTTT.

By share of the sample, this clonotype is medium-sized. This sequence joins TRBV20-1 and TRBJ1-2; D remains unclear. Looked up from germline, CDR1 is DFQATT and CDR2 is SNEGSKA (reference sequence). The length of the CDR3 is 13 residues. With 6 bases removed from V and 4 bases from J, the gap between germline ends came to 15 bases. This CDR3 reads CSAPLGIPYGYTF. CDR3 DNA sequence: TGCAGTGCCCCCCTAGGAATTCCCTATGGCTACACCTTC.

The rearrangement joins TRBV27 to TRBJ2-2; TRBD1 aligns across 10 bases. The germline V gene has CDR1 MNHEY and CDR2 SMNVEV (reference sequence). This CDR3 spans 14 amino acids. The V and J ends lost 7 bases and 6 bases, in that order; junction bases with no gene match: 5. DNA for the CDR3: TGTGCCAGCACGGGACAGGGGCGGCCCGGGGAGCTGTTTTTT. Its translation: CASTGQGRPGELFF.

By proportion, this clonotype is medium-sized. The J gene is TRBJ2-7, the V gene TRBV15; D may be TRBD1 or TRBD2 (5 bases each). Trimming took off 1 base at V and 6 bases at J, with 10 bases between the two ends. The CDR3 sequence is 13 residues long. Germline CDR1 LNHNV, CDR2 YYDKDF (reference sequence). The CDR3 sequence: CATSRGAGSEQYF. The CDR3, as DNA: TGTGCCACCAGCAGAGGGGCAGGGAGCGAGCAGTACTTC.